This T cell receptor beta chain was recorded in a study of blood T cell repertoires in COVID-19. Study-level background: PBMCs, B-cell-depleted T cells, or T cells were the source of the cDNA or gDNA that made up the material.

Clones were read by immunoSEQ multiplex PCR, and TCRdb kept only the in-frame ones, dropping some. The sample yields more than 250,000 clones, approximately 82% seen once. This TCR was sampled from a woman aged 45-65 years with acute or convalescent COVID-19. The sequenced material came from peripheral blood.

In DNA form, the CDR3 reads TGTGCCAGCAGCCCTCCCGGGACACCGAGCTCCTACGAGCAGTACGTC. The encoded protein is CASSPPGTPSSYEQYV. The genes are TRBV5-6 and TRBJ2-7; maybe TRBD1 (6 bases). Trimming removed 4 bases at V and 0 bases at J, with 17 bases between. Germline-derived CDR1 and CDR2 are SGHDT and YYEEEE. This CDR3 has 16 amino acids.